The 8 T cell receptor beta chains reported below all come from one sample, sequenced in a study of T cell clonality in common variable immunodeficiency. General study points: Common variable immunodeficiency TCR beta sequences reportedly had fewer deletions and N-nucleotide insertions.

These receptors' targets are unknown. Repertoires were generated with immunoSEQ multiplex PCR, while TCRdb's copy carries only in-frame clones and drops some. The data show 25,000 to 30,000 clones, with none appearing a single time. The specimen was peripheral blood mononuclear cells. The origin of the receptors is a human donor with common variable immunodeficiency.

The CDR3 DNA, read in part, is TGCAGTGCTAGATCCTCTAGCGGTGGCACAGATACG. Encoded protein: CSARSSSGGTDT. The CDR3 reads in full as CSARSSSGGTDTQYF. The V and J genes are TRBV20-1 and TRBJ2-3; 7 positions agree with TRBD2. The CDR3 is cut off 3 residues early in the read; its end comes from the germline J gene. CDR1 and CDR2 (germline): DFQATT, SNEGSKA (reference sequence). The J segment lost 1 base and the V segment lost 2 bases, leaving 6 bases of the junction unmatched. The CDR3 length is 15 residues.

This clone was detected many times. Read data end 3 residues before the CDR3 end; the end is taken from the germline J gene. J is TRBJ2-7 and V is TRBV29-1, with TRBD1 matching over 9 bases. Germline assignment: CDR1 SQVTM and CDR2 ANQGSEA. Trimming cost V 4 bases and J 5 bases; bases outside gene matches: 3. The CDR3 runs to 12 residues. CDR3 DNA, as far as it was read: TGCAGCGTTGGGACAGGGGTCAACGAG. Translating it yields CSVGTGVNE. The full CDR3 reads CSVGTGVNEQYF.

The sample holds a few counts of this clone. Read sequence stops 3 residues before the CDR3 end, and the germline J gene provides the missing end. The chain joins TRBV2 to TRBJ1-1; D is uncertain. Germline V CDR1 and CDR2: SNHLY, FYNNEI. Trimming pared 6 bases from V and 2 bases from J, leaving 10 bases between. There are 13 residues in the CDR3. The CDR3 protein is CASRDNTNTEAFF. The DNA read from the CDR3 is TGTGCCAGCAGAGACAACACTAACACTGAA.

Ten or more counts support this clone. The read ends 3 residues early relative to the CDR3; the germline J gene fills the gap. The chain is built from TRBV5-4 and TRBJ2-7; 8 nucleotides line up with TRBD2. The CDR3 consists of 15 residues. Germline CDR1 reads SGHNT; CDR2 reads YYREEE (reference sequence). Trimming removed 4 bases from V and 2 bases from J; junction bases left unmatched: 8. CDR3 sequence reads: CASSHGTSDTYEQYF. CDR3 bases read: TGTGCCAGCAGCCACGGGACTAGTGATACCTACGAG.

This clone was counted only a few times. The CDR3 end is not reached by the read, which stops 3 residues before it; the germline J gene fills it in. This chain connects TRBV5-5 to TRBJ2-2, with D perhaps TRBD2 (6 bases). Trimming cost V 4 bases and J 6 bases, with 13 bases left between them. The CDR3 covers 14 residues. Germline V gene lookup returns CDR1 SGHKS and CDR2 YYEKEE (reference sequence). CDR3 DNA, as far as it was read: TGTGCCAGCAGCGAACTAGCTCGCCCCGGGGAG. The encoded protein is CASSELARPGE. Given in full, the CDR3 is CASSELARPGELFF.

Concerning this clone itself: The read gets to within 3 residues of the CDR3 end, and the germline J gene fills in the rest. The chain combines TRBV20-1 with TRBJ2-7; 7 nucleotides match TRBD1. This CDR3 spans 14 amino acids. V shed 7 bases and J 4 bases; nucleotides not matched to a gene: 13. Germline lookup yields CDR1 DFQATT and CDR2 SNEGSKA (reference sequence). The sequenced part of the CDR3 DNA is TGCAGTGTTAAGGGGGCCAGGGGCCTTTACGAG. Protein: CSVKGARGLYE. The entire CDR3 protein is CSVKGARGLYEQYF.

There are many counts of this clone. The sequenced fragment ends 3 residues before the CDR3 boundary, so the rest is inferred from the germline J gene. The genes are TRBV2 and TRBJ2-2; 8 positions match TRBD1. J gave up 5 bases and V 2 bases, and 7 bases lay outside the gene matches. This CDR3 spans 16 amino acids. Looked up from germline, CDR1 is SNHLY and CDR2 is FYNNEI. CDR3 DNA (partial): TGTGCCAGCAGTGAAAGGGGAACAGGGGGGACCGGGGAG. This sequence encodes CASSERGTGGTGE. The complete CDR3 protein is CASSERGTGGTGELFF.

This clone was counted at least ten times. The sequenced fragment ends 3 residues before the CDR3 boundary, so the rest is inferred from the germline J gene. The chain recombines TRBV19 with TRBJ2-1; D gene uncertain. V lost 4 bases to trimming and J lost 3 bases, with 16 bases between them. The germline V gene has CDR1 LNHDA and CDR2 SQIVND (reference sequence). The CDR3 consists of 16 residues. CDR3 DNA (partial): TGTGCCAGTAGTACCTTAAGCGCATTATACTACAATGAG. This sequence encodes CASSTLSALYYNE. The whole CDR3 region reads CASSTLSALYYNEQFF.